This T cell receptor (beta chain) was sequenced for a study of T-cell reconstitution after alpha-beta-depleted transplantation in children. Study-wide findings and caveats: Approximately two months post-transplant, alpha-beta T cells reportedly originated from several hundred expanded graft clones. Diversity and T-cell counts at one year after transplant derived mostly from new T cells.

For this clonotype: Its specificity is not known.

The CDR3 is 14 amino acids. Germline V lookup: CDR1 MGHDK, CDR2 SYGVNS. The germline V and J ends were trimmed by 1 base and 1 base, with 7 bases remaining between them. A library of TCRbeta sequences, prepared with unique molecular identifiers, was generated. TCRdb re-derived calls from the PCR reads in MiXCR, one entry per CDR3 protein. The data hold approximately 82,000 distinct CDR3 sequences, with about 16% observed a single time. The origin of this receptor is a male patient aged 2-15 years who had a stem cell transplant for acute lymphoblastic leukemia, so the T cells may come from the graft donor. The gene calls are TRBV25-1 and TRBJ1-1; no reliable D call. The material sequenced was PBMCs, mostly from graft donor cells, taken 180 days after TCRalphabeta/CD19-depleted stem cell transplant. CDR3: CASSEWEGNTEAFF. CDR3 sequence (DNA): TGTGCCAGCAGTGAATGGGAAGGGAACACTGAAGCTTTCTTT.